The 16 T cell receptor beta chains in this list originate from one sample, sequenced in a study of T cell responses to AZD1222 COVID-19 vaccine. Sequenced by immunoSEQ multiplex PCR; TCRdb stores in-frame clones only, minus some. The sample has about 130,000 clones, 85% to 95% seen once. The source material was peripheral blood, sampled 28 days after the second AZD1222 dose. All receptors come from an adult who received the AZD1222 COVID-19 vaccine.

The rearrangement uses TRBV28 and TRBJ1-1; 7 nucleotides agree with TRBD1. Germline V CDR1 and CDR2: MDHEN, SYDVKM. The CDR3 extends over 15 amino acids. V lost 4 bases, J lost 5 bases, and 10 bases stayed unmatched. DNA of the CDR3: TGTGCCAGCAGTTCTCCGCACAGGGGCGGAACTGAAGCTTTCTTT. Translating gives CASSSPHRGGTEAFF.

This clone was picked up many times. The chain joins TRBV5-1 to TRBJ1-6; no clear D gene. Germline assignment: CDR1 SGHRS and CDR2 YFSETQ. V was cut by 4 bases and J by 7 bases, with 15 bases left in between. This CDR3 has 15 residues. CDR3 amino acids: CASSPTVVSNSPLHF. DNA for the CDR3: TGCGCCAGCAGCCCAACAGTGGTCTCGAATTCACCCCTCCACTTT.

The chain carries TRBV7-9 and TRBJ1-2; unclear D gene. Germline values: CDR1 SEHNR, CDR2 FQNEAQ (reference sequence). CDR3 length equals 14 residues. V dropped 5 bases and J dropped 4 bases, with 14 bases sitting between them. The CDR3 region has the DNA TGTGCCAGCAGCCCCGGAACAGCTTCCTATGGCTACACCTTC. This gives the protein CASSPGTASYGYTF.

The chain uses TRBV4-3 and TRBJ1-5; D uncertain. V was shortened by 6 bases and J by 0 bases, with 6 bases between the two germline ends. The CDR3 spans 13 residues. Germline CDR1 reads LGHNA; CDR2 reads YSLEER. DNA for the CDR3: TGCGCCAGCAGTTACAATAGCAATCAGCCCCAGCATTTT. This codes for CASSYNSNQPQHF.

The rearrangement links TRBV15 to TRBJ1-3; D unresolved. Deletions cut 0 bases from V and 4 bases from J, with 10 bases between. This CDR3 is 15 amino acids long. The germline V gene encodes CDR1 LNHNV and CDR2 YYDKDF (reference sequence). CDR3 nucleotide sequence: TGTGCCACCAGCAGAGATCGGACCCCCGGAAACACCATATATTTT. Residues: CATSRDRTPGNTIYF. The full variable domain, rest sourced from reference TRBV15 and TRBJ1-3, is DAMVIQNPRYQVTQFGKPVTLSCSQTLNHNVMYWYQQKSSQAPKLLFHYYDKDFNNEADTPDNFQSRRPNTSFCFLDIRSPGLGDTAMYLCATSRDRTPGNTIYFGEGSWLTVV.

V usage is TRBV5-4 and J usage is TRBJ1-4; D is unresolved. CDR1 and CDR2 from the germline V gene are SGHNT and YYREEE (reference sequence). This CDR3 spans 14 amino acids. V lost 4 bases and J lost 7, with 14 bases in between. Written as DNA, the CDR3 is TGTGCCAGCAGCCCGAAGGGCGGTCTTGAAAAACTGTTTTTT. Amino acids: CASSPKGGLEKLFF.

This clone is a singleton in its sample. The gene calls are TRBV7-9 and TRBJ2-7; D not resolved. The CDR3 totals 12 residues. V lost 7 bases and J 6 bases, leaving 13 bases between the germline ends. Germline values: CDR1 SEHNR, CDR2 FQNEAQ (reference sequence). CDR3 sequence: CASTRTLSEQYF. The CDR3 nucleotides read TGTGCCAGCACCAGAACACTATCCGAGCAGTACTTC.

In this sample, this clone turned up a few times. J is TRBJ1-2 and V is TRBV29-1, with a tentative D call TRBD1 (6 bases). This CDR3 region has 14 residues. V dropped 6 bases and J dropped 2 bases, with 16 bases sitting between them. Germline CDR1 and CDR2: SQVTM and ANQGSEA. The CDR3 nucleotides read TGCAGCGTCCAGGGGCAGGGCCAAAACTATGGCTACACCTTC. Translated: CSVQGQGQNYGYTF.

The chain carries TRBV7-3 and TRBJ1-1, with D hard to call. CDR1 and CDR2 from the germline V gene are SGHTA and FQGTGA. The CDR3 length is 13 residues. The V end was cut by 8 bases, the J end by 4 bases, with 14 bases between. The DNA of the CDR3 is TGTGCCAGCCACTCGTTGGGTAGCACTGAAGCTTTCTTT. This sequence encodes CASHSLGSTEAFF.

V and J are TRBV7-9 and TRBJ2-2; 7 bases are shared with TRBD1. V lost 1 base, J lost 3 bases, and 8 bases stayed unmatched. The CDR3 sequence is 17 residues long. Per the germline V gene, CDR1 is SEHNR and CDR2 is FQNEAQ (reference sequence). The CDR3 spells CASSLVLQGQDTGELFF. CDR3 in DNA: TGTGCCAGCAGCTTAGTTTTACAGGGGCAAGACACCGGGGAGCTGTTTTTT.

The rearrangement joins TRBV5-1 to TRBJ1-1; D perhaps matches TRBD1 (6 bases). Trimming left V 5 bases short and J 0 bases short, with 11 bases between. Per germline, CDR1 SGHRS and CDR2 YFSETQ. There are 14 residues in the CDR3. Here the CDR3 DNA reads TGCGCCAGCAGAAGGGGGGGTATGAACACTGAAGCTTTCTTT. Residues: CASRRGGMNTEAFF.

This chain links TRBV19 with TRBJ1-5; the D is unclear. Germline V gives CDR1 LNHDA, CDR2 SQIVND (reference sequence). V lost 10 bases and J 0 bases, leaving 16 bases between the germline ends. The CDR3 is made up of 15 amino acids. The CDR3 is CATTGHLYSNQPQHF. The DNA of the CDR3 is TGTGCCACCACTGGGCACTTGTATAGCAATCAGCCCCAGCATTTT. Using reference TRBV19 and TRBJ1-5 for the parts outside the CDR3, the full variable domain is DGGITQSPKYLFRKEGQNVTLSCEQNLNHDAMYWYRQDPGQGLRLIYYSQIVNDFQKGDIAEGYSVSREKKESFPLTVTSAQKNPTAFYLCATTGHLYSNQPQHFGDGTRLSIL.

The genes are TRBV7-2 and TRBJ2-3; a possible D gene is TRBD2 (7 bases). Germline CDR1 reads SGHTA; CDR2 reads FQGNSA. Trimming stripped 1 base from V and 3 bases from J, with 14 bases between. The CDR3 runs 16 residues. This CDR3 is CASSLGGGAGTDTQYF. The CDR3 coding sequence is TGTGCCAGCAGCTTAGGTGGGGGGGCCGGGACAGATACGCAGTATTTT. Variable domain in full (rest from reference TRBV7-2 and TRBJ2-3): GAGVSQSPSNKVTEKGKDVELRCDPISGHTALYWYRQSLGQGLEFLIYFQGNSAPDKSGLPSDRFSAERTGGSVSTLTIQRTQQEDSAVYLCASSLGGGAGTDTQYFGPGTRLTVL.

This clone was recorded only once. The chain has TRBV19 and TRBJ1-2; D is perhaps TRBD1 (6 bases). CDR3 size: 13 residues. Trimming shortened V by 1 base and J by 6 bases, and 9 bases separated the two germline ends. Germline lookup yields CDR1 LNHDA and CDR2 SQIVND (reference sequence). CDR3 DNA: TGTGCCAGTAGTATAGTTCCAGGGGATGGCTACACCTTC. Translating it yields CASSIVPGDGYTF. The complete variable domain, with remaining parts taken from reference TRBV19 and TRBJ1-2, reads DGGITQSPKYLFRKEGQNVTLSCEQNLNHDAMYWYRQDPGQGLRLIYYSQIVNDFQKGDIAEGYSVSREKKESFPLTVTSAQKNPTAFYLCASSIVPGDGYTFGSGTRLTVV.

This clone was recorded once. CDR3 DNA sequence: TGCGCCAGCAGCCTCACTAGGGGGGAGCTGAACACCTTC. Translated: CASSLTRGELNTF. V and J are TRBV4-1 and TRBJ1-2, with D tentatively TRBD1 (6 bases). CDR3 length equals 13 residues. Germline assignment: CDR1 MGHRA and CDR2 YSYEKL. V was shortened by 4 bases and J by 12 bases, with 18 bases between the two germline ends.

The chain couples TRBV5-1 to TRBJ2-1; tentatively, D is TRBD2 (6 bases). Trimming stripped 2 bases from V and 7 bases from J, with 16 bases between. Germline V CDR1 and CDR2: SGHRS, YFSETQ. CDR3 length equals 15 residues. CDR3 residues: CASSFWDSMRNEQFF. DNA for the CDR3: TGCGCCAGCAGCTTTTGGGACTCTATGAGGAATGAGCAGTTCTTC.